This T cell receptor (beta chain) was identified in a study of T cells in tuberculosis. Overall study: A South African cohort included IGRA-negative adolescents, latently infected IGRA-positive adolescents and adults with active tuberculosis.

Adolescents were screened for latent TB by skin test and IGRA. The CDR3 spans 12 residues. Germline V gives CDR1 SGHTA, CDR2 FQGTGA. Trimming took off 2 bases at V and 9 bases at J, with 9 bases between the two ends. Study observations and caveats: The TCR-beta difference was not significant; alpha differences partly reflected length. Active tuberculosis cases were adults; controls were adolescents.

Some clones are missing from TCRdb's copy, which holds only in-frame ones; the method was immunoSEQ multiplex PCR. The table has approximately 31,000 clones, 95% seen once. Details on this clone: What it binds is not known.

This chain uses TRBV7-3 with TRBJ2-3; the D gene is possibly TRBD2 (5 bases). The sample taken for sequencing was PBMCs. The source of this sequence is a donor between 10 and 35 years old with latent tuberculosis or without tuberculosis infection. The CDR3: CASSLEAGTQYF. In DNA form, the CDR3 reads TGTGCCAGCAGCTTAGAGGCGGGCACGCAGTATTTT.